A single sample gave rise to the 7 T cell receptor beta chains below, sequenced in a study of identical twins. Each CDR3 protein gets one entry after TCRdb re-called the 5' RACE reads with MiXCR. The sample contains some 900,000 distinct CDR3 sequences, 12% of which appear only once. The same data also went into a second study, on yellow fever vaccine responses in identical twins.

Sequenced sample: PBMCs. These receptors were obtained from a woman aged 18-29 years in good health.

This chain uses TRBV12-3 or TRBV12-4 with TRBJ1-5; D remains unclear. The V and J ends lost 6 bases and 2 bases respectively, with 14 bases between them. This CDR3 is 15 amino acids long. The chain's CDR3 is CASSPVGFGNQPQHF. CDR3 coding DNA: TGTGCCAGCAGCCCAGTCGGGTTTGGCAATCAGCCCCAGCATTTT.

The chain recombines TRBV7-4 with TRBJ1-4; no reliable D call. The germline V gene encodes CDR1 SGHVT and CDR2 SQSDAQ. Trimming took off 3 bases at V and 5 bases at J, with 13 bases between the two ends. This CDR3 spans 15 amino acids. CDR3 sequence (DNA): TGTGCCAGCAGCTTCGGGGTAGGCTGCAATGAAAAACTGTTTTTT. Protein product: CASSFGVGCNEKLFF.

The chain joins TRBV24-1 to TRBJ1-1, with D hard to call. There are 13 residues in the CDR3. V was pared by 7 bases and J by 1 base, with 9 bases between. CDR1 is KGHDR, CDR2 SFDVKD, per germline. The DNA for the CDR3 is TGTGCCACCAGAAACGAACGGAACACTGAAGCTTTCTTT. It encodes CATRNERNTEAFF.

J is TRBJ2-5 and V is TRBV3-1, with D perhaps matching TRBD2 (6 bases). The CDR3 extends over 15 amino acids. Germline lookup yields CDR1 LGHDT and CDR2 YNNKEL (reference sequence). The V and J ends lost 7 bases and 5 bases respectively, with 20 bases between them. Written as DNA, the CDR3 is TGTGCCAGCACCCAGGTGGACTACCCCGGGGAGACCCAGTACTTC. As protein: CASTQVDYPGETQYF.

This clonotype was detected a few times. V gene TRBV20-1 combines with J gene TRBJ2-7; D might be TRBD1 or TRBD2, each matching 6 bases. Trimming left V 1 base short and J 0 bases short, with 13 bases between. Germline CDR1 is DFQATT and CDR2 is SNEGSKA (reference sequence). The CDR3 is 15 amino acids. The CDR3 loop is CSARVGGPSSYEQYV. The CDR3 DNA sequence: TGCAGTGCTAGAGTTGGGGGGCCGTCCTCCTACGAGCAGTACGTC.

This clonotype was seen only a few times. This sequence joins TRBV5-6 and TRBJ2-1, with D possibly called TRBD1 or TRBD2 (5 bases each). Trimming pared 1 base from V and 4 bases from J, leaving 21 bases between. Germline CDR1 reads SGHDT; CDR2 reads YYEEEE. CDR3 size: 18 residues. In DNA form, the CDR3 reads TGTGCCAGCAGCTTGTATTCGCCCGGGGCCGGCGAGTACAATGAGCAGTTCTTC. This codes for CASSLYSPGAGEYNEQFF.

There are many counts of this clonotype. This chain connects TRBV12-3 or TRBV12-4 to TRBJ2-2; D is unresolved. The V end was cut by 3 bases, the J end by 7 bases, with 12 bases between. This CDR3 is built from 14 residues. In nucleotides, the CDR3 is TGTGCCAGCAGTTTTGATAGTGGGGACGGGGAGCTGTTTTTT. Protein: CASSFDSGDGELFF.